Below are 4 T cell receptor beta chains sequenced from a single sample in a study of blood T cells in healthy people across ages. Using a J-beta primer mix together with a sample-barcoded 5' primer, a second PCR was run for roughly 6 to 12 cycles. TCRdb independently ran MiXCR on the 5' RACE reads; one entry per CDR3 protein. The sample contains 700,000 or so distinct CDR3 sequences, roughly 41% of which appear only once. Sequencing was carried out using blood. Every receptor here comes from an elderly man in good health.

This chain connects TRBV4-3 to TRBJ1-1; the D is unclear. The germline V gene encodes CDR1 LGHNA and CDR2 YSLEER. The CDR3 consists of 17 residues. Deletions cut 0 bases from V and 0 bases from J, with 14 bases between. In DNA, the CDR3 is TGCGCCAGCAGCCAAGAAGGAACGGCAAATATGAACACTGAAGCTTTCTTT. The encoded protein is CASSQEGTANMNTEAFF.

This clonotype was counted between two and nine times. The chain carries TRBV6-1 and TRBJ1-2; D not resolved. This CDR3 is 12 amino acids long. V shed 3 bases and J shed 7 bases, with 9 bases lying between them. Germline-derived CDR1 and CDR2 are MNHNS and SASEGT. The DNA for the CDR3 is TGTGCCAGCAGTGAGGGTTCACGTGGCTACACCTTC. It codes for CASSEGSRGYTF.

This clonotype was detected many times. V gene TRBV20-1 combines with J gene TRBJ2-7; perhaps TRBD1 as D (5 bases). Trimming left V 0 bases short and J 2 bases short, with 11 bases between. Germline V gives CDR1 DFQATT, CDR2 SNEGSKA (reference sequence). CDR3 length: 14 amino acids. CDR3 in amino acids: CSARDPMDTYEQYF. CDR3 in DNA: TGCAGTGCTAGAGATCCCATGGACACCTACGAGCAGTACTTC.

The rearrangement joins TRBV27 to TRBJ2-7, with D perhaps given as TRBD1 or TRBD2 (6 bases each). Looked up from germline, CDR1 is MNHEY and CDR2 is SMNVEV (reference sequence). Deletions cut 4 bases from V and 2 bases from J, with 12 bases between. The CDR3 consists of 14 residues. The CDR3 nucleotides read TGTGCCAGCAGTTCCGGGGGCACCCCCTACGAGCAGTACTTC. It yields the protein CASSSGGTPYEQYF.